Below, one TCR beta chain is given with its context. The antigen remains unidentified. CDR1 is SGHKS and CDR2 is YYEKEE in the germline V gene (reference sequence). The CDR3 sequence is 15 residues long. Trimming took off 2 bases at V and 6 bases at J, with 15 bases between the two ends. The data were taken from a study of cytomegalovirus exposure and HLA in healthy donors. The study, taken as a whole, reports: Links to common viral pathogens appeared, in a later analysis, for several of the most significant clusters. Sequence variants that were highly shared formed a cluster that was likely a sequencing artifact.

These donors, healthy bone marrow donors, were studied. The PCR ran on 60 Vbeta and 13 Jbeta primers. Methods used by the authors: About 11 million of tens of millions of unique TCR beta chains were shared, per a later count. Only in-frame clones appear in the TCRdb table, and some are missing; sequencing was by immunoSEQ multiplex PCR. From that table come the V and J calls and clone size; the DNA was used to work out D and trimming. The sample shows over 70,000 clones, approximately 74% of them seen only once. Sequenced: PBMCs. This receptor was identified in a man aged 25 to 40 in good health and CMV-seropositive. The chain uses TRBV5-5 and TRBJ1-3, with a tentative D call TRBD1 (6 bases). The CDR3 region has the DNA TGTGCCAGCAGCTTAACGACAGGAAGGGAAAACACCATATATTTT. Translation gives CASSLTTGRENTIYF.